The T cell receptor beta chain described here comes from a study of CD8+CD57+ T cells in acquired aplastic anemia. The ends were cut back, 8 bases at V and 11 bases at J, with 21 bases in the middle. Germline loops: CDR1 SGHTA, CDR2 FQGNSA. The CDR3 has 13 amino acids. Genomic DNA constituted the template upon which TCR beta VDJ and CDR3 profiling was performed. TCRdb re-called the reads with MiXCR, one entry per CDR3 protein. The sample consists of 400,000 to 450,000 distinct CDR3 sequences, around 68% of them appearing once. The source material was sorted CD4+, CD8+, or CD8+CD57+ T cells (not recorded which) from PBMCs. The chain uses TRBV7-2 and TRBJ2-5, with a tentative D call TRBD2 (6 bases). This TCR derives from a human donor in good health, serving as a control. In DNA form, the CDR3 reads TGTGCCAGCGACACCGCGACGGGGGTTAGGCAGTACTTC. Translating it yields CASDTATGVRQYF.